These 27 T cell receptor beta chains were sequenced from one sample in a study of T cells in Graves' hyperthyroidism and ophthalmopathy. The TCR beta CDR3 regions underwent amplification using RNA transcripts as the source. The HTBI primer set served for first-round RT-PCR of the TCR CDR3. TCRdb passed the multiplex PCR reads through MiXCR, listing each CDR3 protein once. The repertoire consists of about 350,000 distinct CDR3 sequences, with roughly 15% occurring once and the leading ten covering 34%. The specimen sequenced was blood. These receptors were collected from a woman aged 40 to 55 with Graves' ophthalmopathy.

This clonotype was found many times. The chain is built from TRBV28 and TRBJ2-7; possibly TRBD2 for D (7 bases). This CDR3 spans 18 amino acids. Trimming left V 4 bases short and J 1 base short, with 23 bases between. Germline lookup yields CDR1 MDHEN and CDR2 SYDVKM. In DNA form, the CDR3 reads TGTGCCAGCAGTTCCCCAGGGGAGCGGGACACCTATTCCTACGAGCAGTACTTC. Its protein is CASSSPGERDTYSYEQYF.

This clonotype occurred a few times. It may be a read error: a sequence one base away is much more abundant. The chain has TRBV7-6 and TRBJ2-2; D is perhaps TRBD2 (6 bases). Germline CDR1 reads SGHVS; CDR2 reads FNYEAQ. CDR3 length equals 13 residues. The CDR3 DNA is TGTGCCAGCAGCTTGACCAACACCGGGGGGCTGTTTTTT. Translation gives CASSLTNTGGLFF.

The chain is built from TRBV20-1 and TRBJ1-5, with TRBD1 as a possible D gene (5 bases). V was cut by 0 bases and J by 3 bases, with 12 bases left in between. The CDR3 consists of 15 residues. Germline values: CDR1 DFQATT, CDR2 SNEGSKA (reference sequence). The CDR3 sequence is CSARDGRQINQPQHF. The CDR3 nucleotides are TGCAGTGCTAGAGATGGTAGACAGATCAATCAGCCCCAGCATTTT.

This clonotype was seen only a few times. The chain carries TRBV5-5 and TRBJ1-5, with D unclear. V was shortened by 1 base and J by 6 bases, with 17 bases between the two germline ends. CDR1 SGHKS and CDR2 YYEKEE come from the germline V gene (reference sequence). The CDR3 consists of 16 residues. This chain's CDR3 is CASSLMLSSGIQPQHF. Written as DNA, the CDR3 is TGTGCCAGCAGCTTGATGCTCTCCTCCGGGATTCAGCCCCAGCATTTT.

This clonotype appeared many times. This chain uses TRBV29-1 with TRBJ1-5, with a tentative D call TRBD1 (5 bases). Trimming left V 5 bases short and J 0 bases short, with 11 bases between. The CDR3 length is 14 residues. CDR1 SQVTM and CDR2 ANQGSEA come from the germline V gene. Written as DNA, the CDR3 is TGCAGCGTTATTGACAGTAATAGCAATCAGCCCCAGCATTTT. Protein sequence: CSVIDSNSNQPQHF.

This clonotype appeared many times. Here the CDR3 reads CASSIESTGYGYTF. For the CDR3, the DNA is TGTGCCAGTAGTATAGAATCCACAGGCTATGGCTACACCTTC. The chain carries TRBV19 and TRBJ1-2; possible D gene TRBD1, 5 bases. From germline, CDR1 is LNHDA and CDR2 SQIVND (reference sequence). V lost 0 bases and J lost 4, with 9 bases in between. The CDR3 has 14 residues.

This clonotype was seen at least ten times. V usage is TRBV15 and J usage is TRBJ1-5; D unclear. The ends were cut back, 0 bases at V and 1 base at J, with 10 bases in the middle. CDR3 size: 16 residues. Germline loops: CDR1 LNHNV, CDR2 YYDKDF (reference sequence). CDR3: CATSRDRIASNQPQHF. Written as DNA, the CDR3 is TGTGCCACCAGCAGAGATCGGATCGCGAGCAATCAGCCCCAGCATTTT.

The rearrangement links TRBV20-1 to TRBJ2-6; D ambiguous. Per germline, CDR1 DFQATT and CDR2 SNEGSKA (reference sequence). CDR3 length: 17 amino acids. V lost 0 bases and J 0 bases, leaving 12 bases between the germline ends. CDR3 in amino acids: CSARDPRLVSGANVLTF. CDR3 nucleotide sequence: TGCAGTGCTAGAGATCCCCGCCTGGTCTCTGGGGCCAACGTCCTGACTTTC.

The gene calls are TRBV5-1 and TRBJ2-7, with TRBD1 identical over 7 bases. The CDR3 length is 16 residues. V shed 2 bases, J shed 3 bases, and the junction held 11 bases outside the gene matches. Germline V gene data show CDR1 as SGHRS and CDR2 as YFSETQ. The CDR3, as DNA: TGCGCCAGCAGCTTTAGCCACCCGGGACAGCACTACGAGCAGTACTTC. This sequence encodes CASSFSHPGQHYEQYF.

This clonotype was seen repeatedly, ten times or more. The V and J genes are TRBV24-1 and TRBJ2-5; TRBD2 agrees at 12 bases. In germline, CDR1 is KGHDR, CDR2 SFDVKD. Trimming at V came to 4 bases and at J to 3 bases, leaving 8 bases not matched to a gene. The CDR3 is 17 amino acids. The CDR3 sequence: CATSDLTLAGGKETQYF. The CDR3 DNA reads TGTGCCACCAGTGACCTGACCCTAGCGGGGGGGAAAGAGACCCAGTACTTC.

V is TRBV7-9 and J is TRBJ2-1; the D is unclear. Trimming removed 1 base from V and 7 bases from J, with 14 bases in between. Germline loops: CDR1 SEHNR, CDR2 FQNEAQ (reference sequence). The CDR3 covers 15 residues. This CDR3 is CASSLGLVKGNEQFF. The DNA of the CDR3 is TGTGCCAGCAGCTTAGGATTAGTCAAAGGGAATGAGCAGTTCTTC.

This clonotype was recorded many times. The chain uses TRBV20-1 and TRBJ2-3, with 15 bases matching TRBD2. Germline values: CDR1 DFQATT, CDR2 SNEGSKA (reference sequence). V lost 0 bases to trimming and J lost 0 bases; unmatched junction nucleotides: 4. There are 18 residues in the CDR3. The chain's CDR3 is CSAREGTSGRTSTDTQYF. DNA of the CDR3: TGCAGTGCTAGAGAAGGGACTAGCGGGAGGACTAGCACAGATACGCAGTATTTT.

The CDR3 region is CASSGTGQAELKTGELFF. The CDR3, as DNA: TGTGCCAGTAGTGGGACGGGACAGGCGGAATTGAAAACCGGGGAGCTGTTTTTT. The chain links TRBV19 to TRBJ2-2; 8 bases fit TRBD1. J lost 5 bases, V lost 5 bases, and 16 bases had no gene match. The CDR3 sequence is 18 residues long. Germline values: CDR1 LNHDA, CDR2 SQIVND (reference sequence).

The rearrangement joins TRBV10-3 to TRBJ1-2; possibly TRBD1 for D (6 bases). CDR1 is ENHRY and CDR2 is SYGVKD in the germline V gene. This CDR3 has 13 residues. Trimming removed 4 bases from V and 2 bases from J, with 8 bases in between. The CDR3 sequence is CAISADSNYGYTF. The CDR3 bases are TGTGCCATCAGTGCGGACAGCAACTATGGCTACACCTTC.

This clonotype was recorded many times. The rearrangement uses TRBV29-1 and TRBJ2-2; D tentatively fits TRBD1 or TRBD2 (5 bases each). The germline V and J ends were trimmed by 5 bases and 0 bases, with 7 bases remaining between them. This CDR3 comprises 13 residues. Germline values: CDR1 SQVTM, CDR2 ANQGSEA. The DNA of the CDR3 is TGCAGCGTTCTGGGGGCGAACACCGGGGAGCTGTTTTTT. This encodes CSVLGANTGELFF.

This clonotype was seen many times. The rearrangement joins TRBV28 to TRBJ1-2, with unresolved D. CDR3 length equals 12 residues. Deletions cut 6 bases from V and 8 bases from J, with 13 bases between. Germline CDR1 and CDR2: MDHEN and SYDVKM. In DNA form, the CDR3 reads TGTGCCAGCAGACAAGGGAACGGAGGCTACACCTTC. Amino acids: CASRQGNGGYTF.

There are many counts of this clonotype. The CDR3 region has the DNA TGTGCCAGCAGCCCGCTCGGACAGTCAACTAATGAAAAACTGTTTTTT. It codes for CASSPLGQSTNEKLFF. The genes are TRBV27 and TRBJ1-4; D is possibly TRBD1 (6 bases). The germline V gene has CDR1 MNHEY and CDR2 SMNVEV (reference sequence). The CDR3 has 16 amino acids. Trimming shortened V by 6 bases and J by 0 bases, and 14 bases separated the two germline ends.

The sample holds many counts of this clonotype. The CDR3 is CAWRVGTGAFF. In DNA form, the CDR3 reads TGTGCCTGGAGGGTGGGGACAGGAGCTTTCTTT. The chain employs TRBV30 and TRBJ1-1, with TRBD1 matching over 8 bases. The ends lost 3 bases at V and 10 bases at J; junction bases unmatched: 4. The CDR3 contains 11 residues. CDR1 is GTSNPN and CDR2 is SVGIG in the germline V gene (reference sequence). Looking up the rest from reference TRBV30 and TRBJ1-1 gives the full variable domain: SQTIHQWPATLVQPVGSPLSLECTVEGTSNPNLYWYRQAAGRGLQLLFYSVGIGQISSEVPQNLSASRPQDRQFILSSKKLLLSDSGFYLCAWRVGTGAFFGQGTRLTVV.

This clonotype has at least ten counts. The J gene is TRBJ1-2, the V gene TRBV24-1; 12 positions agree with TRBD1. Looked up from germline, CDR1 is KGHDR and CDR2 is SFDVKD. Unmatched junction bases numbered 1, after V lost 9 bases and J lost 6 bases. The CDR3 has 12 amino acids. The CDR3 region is CATGDRGHGYTF. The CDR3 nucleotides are TGTGCCACCGGGGACAGGGGGCATGGCTACACCTTC.

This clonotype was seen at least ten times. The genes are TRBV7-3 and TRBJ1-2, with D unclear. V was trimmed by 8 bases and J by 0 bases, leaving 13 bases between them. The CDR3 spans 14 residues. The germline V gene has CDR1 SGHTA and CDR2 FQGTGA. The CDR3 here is CASFPLDSNYGYTF. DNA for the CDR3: TGTGCCAGCTTTCCCCTGGACTCTAACTATGGCTACACCTTC.

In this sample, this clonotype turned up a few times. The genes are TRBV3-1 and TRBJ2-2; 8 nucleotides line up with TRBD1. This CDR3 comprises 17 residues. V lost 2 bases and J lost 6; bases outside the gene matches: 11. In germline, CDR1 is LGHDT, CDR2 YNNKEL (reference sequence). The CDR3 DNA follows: TGTGCCAGCAGCCAATCCGACAGGGGTCGGAGTGCCGGGGAGCTGTTTTTT. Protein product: CASSQSDRGRSAGELFF.

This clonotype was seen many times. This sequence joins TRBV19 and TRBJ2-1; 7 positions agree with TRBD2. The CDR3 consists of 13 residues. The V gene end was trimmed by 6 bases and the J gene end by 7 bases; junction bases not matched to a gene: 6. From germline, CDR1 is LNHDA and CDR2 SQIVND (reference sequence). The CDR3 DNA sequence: TGTGCCAGTAGAGGGAGGGCTCGGAATGAGCAGTTCTTC. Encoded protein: CASRGRARNEQFF.

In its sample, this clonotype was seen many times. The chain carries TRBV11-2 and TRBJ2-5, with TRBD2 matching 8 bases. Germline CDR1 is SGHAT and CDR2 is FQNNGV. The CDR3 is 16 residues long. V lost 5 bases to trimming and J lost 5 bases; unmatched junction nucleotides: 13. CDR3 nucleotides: TGTGCCAGCAGCCACTTGACGCCCCGGGGGGGGGAGACCCAGTACTTC. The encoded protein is CASSHLTPRGGETQYF. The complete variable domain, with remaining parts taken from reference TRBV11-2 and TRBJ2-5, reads EAGVAQSPRYKIIEKRQSVAFWCNPISGHATLYWYQQILGQGPKLLIQFQNNGVVDDSQLPKDRFSAERLKGVDSTLKIQPAKLEDSAVYLCASSHLTPRGGETQYFGPGTRLLVL.

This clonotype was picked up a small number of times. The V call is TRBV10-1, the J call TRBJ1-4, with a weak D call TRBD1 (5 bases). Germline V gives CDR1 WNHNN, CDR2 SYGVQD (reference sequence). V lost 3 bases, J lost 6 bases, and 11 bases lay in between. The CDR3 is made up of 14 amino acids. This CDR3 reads CASSDGTADEKLFF. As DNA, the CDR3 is TGCGCCAGCAGTGATGGGACGGCGGATGAAAAACTGTTTTTT.

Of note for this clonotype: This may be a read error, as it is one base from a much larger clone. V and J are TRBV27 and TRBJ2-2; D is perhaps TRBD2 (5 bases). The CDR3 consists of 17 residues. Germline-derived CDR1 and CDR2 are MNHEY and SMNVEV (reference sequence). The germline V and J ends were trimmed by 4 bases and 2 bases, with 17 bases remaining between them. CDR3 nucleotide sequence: TGTGCCAGCAGTTCAACCTATCGGACTGCAAACACCGGGGAGCTGTTTTTT. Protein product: CASSSTYRTANTGELFF.

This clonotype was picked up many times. CDR3 sequence reads: CASRGSGQKYSPLHF. Here the CDR3 DNA reads TGTGCCAGCAGAGGCTCCGGACAGAAGTATTCACCCCTCCACTTT. J is TRBJ1-6 and V is TRBV2, with a weak D call TRBD1 (6 bases). The germline V and J ends were trimmed by 6 bases and 8 bases, with 17 bases remaining between them. The CDR3 has 15 residues. Germline values: CDR1 SNHLY, CDR2 FYNNEI.

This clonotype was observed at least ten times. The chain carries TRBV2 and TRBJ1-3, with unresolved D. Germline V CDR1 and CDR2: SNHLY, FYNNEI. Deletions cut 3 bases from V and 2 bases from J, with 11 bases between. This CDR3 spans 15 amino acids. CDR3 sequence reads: CASSDNGRTGNTIYF. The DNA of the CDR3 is TGTGCCAGCAGTGATAATGGGCGGACTGGAAACACCATATATTTT.